The clone carrying this TCR beta chain has just a few counts. Its antigen is as yet unknown. A read error may account for a junction end that differs from germline. The CDR3 has 16 amino acids. The germline V gene encodes CDR1 SSHAT and CDR2 FNYEAQ (reference sequence). This entry comes from a study of cytomegalovirus exposure and HLA in healthy donors. Points from the study as a whole: Three chains tied to CMV proved CMV antigen-specific in vitro. Most TCRs appeared rarely, but some public TCRs recurred in many donors. Later, an analysis found that TCR clusters from the first cohort tended to co-occur in the 90 to 150 validation repertoires.

The assay was immunoSEQ multiplex PCR, and TCRdb's table has in-frame clones only and misses some. The data show about 160,000 clones, with approximately 84% seen just once and roughly 10% held by the top ten. V and J are TRBV7-7 and TRBJ2-2, with a weak D call TRBD2 (6 bases). This receptor was identified in a man younger than 45 in good health and CMV-seropositive. Sequenced material: PBMCs. The CDR3 sequence: CASRLGPSSSAGELFF. CDR3 sequence (DNA): TGTGCTAGCAGATTAGGCCCTTCCTCTAGCGCCGGGGAGCTGTTTTTT.